Listed below are T cell receptor beta chains from one sample, sequenced in a study of OX40 agonist ivuxolimab in advanced cancers. The protocol was immunoSEQ multiplex PCR, while the TCRdb copy is restricted to in-frame clones and leaves out a portion. The sample records about 49,000 clones, about 86% being singletons. This sample comprised CD4+ or CD8+ T cells sorted from blood, obtained in a trial of the OX40 agonist ivuxolimab. The receptors originated from an adult with an advanced solid tumor such as melanoma, head and neck, liver or kidney cancer. The CDR3 runs from the conserved cysteine through the conserved F or W. D genes are given only for firm matches. Some rows have no size entry. The others give once, few or many, or a class for an expanded clone.

J gene | D gene | V gene | clone size | CDR3 DNA | CDR3 protein
TRBJ2-7 | NA | TRBV27 | NA | TGTGCCAGCAGCTTAAGTGCAGGGGCCGGAACCTACGAGCAGTACTTC | CASSLSAGAGTYEQYF
TRBJ1-4 | TRBD1 | TRBV4-3 | NA | TGCGCCAGCAGCCCCGGGACAGGGTTGGAAAAACTGTTTTTT | CASSPGTGLEKLFF
TRBJ2-5 | TRBD1 | TRBV5-1 | NA | TGCGCCAGCAGCTTGGGTATTGTGTCGCTGGGACAGGGTCTAGAGACCCAGTACTTC | CASSLGIVSLGQGLETQYF
TRBJ2-7 | TRBD1 | TRBV6-5 | NA | TGTGCCAGCAGTCCCGGGACAGTCTACGAGCAGTACTTC | CASSPGTVYEQYF
TRBJ1-1 | TRBD1 | TRBV13 | few | TGTGCCAGCAGCCTCAGGGGGGCCGTGGCTGAAGCTTTCTTT | CASSLRGAVAEAFF
TRBJ2-1 | NA | TRBV2 | NA | TGTGCCACCGGCGGCGGGAATAATGAGCAGTTCTTC | CATGGGNNEQFF
TRBJ1-1 | NA | TRBV9 | NA | TGTGCCAGCAGCGTAGCAGGTGTGAACACTGAAGCTTTCTTT | CASSVAGVNTEAFF
TRBJ1-6 | TRBD1 | TRBV27 | NA | TGTGCCAGCAGTTCGGGACAGGGGGCCAATTCACCCCTCCACTTT | CASSSGQGANSPLHF
TRBJ2-7 | TRBD2 | TRBV30 | NA | TGTGCCTGGAGTGGACTAGCGTCTTACGAGCAGTACTTC | CAWSGLASYEQYF
TRBJ2-5 | TRBD1 | TRBV10-2 | few | TGCGCCAGCAGACCTGGACAGGGGAGGTTAGAGACCCAGTACTTC | CASRPGQGRLETQYF